One sample yielded the 17 T cell receptor beta chains listed below, sequenced in a study of blood T cell repertoires in COVID-19. Using immunoSEQ multiplex PCR, the repertoire was profiled, and TCRdb retains in-frame clones only, with some absent. The sample lists nearly 350,000 clones; about 90% were seen once. The specimen sequenced was peripheral blood. All receptors derive from a woman aged 50 to 60 with COVID-19, enrolled during active disease.

V usage is TRBV19 and J usage is TRBJ1-5; unclear D gene. The length of the CDR3 is 15 residues. Germline-derived CDR1 and CDR2 are LNHDA and SQIVND (reference sequence). Between the trimmed V and J ends, which lost 0 bases and 3 bases, there was a span of 9 bases. The CDR3 region has the DNA TGTGCCAGTAGTATAGAGTCACAGATCAATCAGCCCCAGCATTTT. Its translation is CASSIESQINQPQHF.

V is TRBV4-3 and J is TRBJ2-3, with D maybe TRBD2 (5 bases). CDR1 and CDR2 (germline): LGHNA, YSLEER. This CDR3 spans 17 amino acids. The V gene lost 0 bases and the J gene lost 7 bases, with 20 bases spanning the gap. In nucleotides, the CDR3 is TGCGCCAGCAGCCAAGATGGGGAGACTCGGCCTTCTAATACGCAGTATTTT. It translates to CASSQDGETRPSNTQYF.

The V call is TRBV21-1, the J call TRBJ1-6; the table's D call, TRBD1, has no DNA check behind it. TRBV21-1 is a documented pseudogene. CDR3 size: 15 residues. Here the CDR3 reads CASTFHPDRASPLHF. The CDR3 DNA sequence: TGTGCCAGCACTTTTCACCCCGACAGGGCATCACCCCTCCACTTT.

The V call is TRBV5-4, the J call TRBJ1-1, with D unclear. This CDR3 has 15 amino acids. Germline CDR1 reads SGHNT; CDR2 reads YYREEE (reference sequence). With 0 bases removed from V and 6 bases from J, the gap between germline ends came to 15 bases. The CDR3 DNA reads TGTGCCAGCAGCTTGGTACTCGGCGGACTTTCTGAAGCTTTCTTT. As protein: CASSLVLGGLSEAFF.

This chain joins TRBV27 and TRBJ1-1; D gene uncertain. The CDR3 sequence is 14 residues long. Germline CDR1 reads MNHEY; CDR2 reads SMNVEV (reference sequence). V was pared by 6 bases and J by 6 bases, with 17 bases between. CDR3 region: CASRYDRRTSEAFF. DNA for the CDR3: TGTGCCAGCAGATACGACCGGAGGACCTCTGAAGCTTTCTTT.

J is TRBJ1-1 and V is TRBV5-1; D is perhaps TRBD1 (5 bases). V gave up 7 bases and J gave up 0 bases, with 16 bases separating them. The V gene's germline CDR1 is SGHRS and CDR2 YFSETQ. The CDR3 has 15 residues. Here the CDR3 reads CASRSATDMNTEAFF. The CDR3 bases are TGCGCCAGCCGCTCCGCGACAGACATGAACACTGAAGCTTTCTTT.

This clone was seen a few times. The rearrangement links TRBV6-2 or TRBV6-3 to TRBJ2-7; D unclear. CDR3 size: 14 residues. V was pared by 6 bases and J by 3 bases, with 15 bases between. CDR1 and CDR2 from the germline V gene are MNHEY and SVGEGT. The CDR3 nucleotides read TGTGCCAGCAGCGAGGAGAAGTACGGCTACGAGCAGTACTTC. Protein product: CASSEEKYGYEQYF.

CDR3 nucleotides: TGTGCCAGCAGCTTAGGCGGGAAAAATCAAGAGACCCAGTACTTC. Translating gives CASSLGGKNQETQYF. This chain links TRBV7-9 with TRBJ2-5; weak D call: TRBD2 (6 bases). Germline V CDR1 and CDR2: SEHNR, FQNEAQ (reference sequence). Trimming pared 1 base from V and 2 bases from J, leaving 11 bases between. The CDR3 sequence is 15 residues long. The full variable domain, in which reference TRBV7-9 and TRBJ2-5 provide the parts outside the CDR3, is DTGVSQNPRHKITKRGQNVTFRCDPISEHNRLYWYRQTLGQGPEFLTYFQNEAQLEKSRLLSDRFSAERPKGSFSTLEIQRTEQGDSAMYLCASSLGGKNQETQYFGPGTRLLVL.

J is TRBJ1-2 and V is TRBV5-4, with TRBD1 identical over 9 bases. Trimming at V came to 0 bases and at J to 4 bases, leaving 4 bases not matched to a gene. Per germline, CDR1 SGHNT and CDR2 YYREEE (reference sequence). The CDR3 contains 15 residues. CDR3 nucleotide sequence: TGTGCCAGCAGCTTGGAGTCACAGGGGGCCTATGGCTACACCTTC. Translating it yields CASSLESQGAYGYTF. Supplemented by reference TRBV5-4 and TRBJ1-2, the full variable domain reads ETGVTQSPTHLIKTRGQQVTLRCSSQSGHNTVSWYQQALGQGPQFIFQYYREEENGRGNFPPRFSGLQFPNYSSELNVNALELDDSALYLCASSLESQGAYGYTFGSGTRLTVV.

The V and J genes are TRBV7-2 and TRBJ1-1; the D is unclear. This CDR3 spans 13 amino acids. V gave up 6 bases and J gave up 4 bases, with 12 bases separating them. Per the germline V gene, CDR1 is SGHTA and CDR2 is FQGNSA. The CDR3 region has the DNA TGTGCCAGCAGAACACGTTCGGGCACTGAAGCTTTCTTT. This gives the protein CASRTRSGTEAFF.

The gene calls are TRBV11-3 and TRBJ1-2; 12 positions agree with TRBD1. V was pared by 3 bases and J by 14 bases, with 7 bases of the junction left unmatched. The CDR3 covers 13 residues. Germline V gene lookup returns CDR1 SGHNT and CDR2 YENEEA. The chain's CDR3 is CASSFGTGGSGTF. For the CDR3, the DNA is TGTGCCAGCAGCTTCGGGACAGGGGGCTCGGGAACCTTC.

The V call is TRBV6-6, the J call TRBJ2-5; tentatively, D is TRBD1 (6 bases). Germline V gene data show CDR1 as MNHNY and CDR2 as SVGAGI (reference sequence). V was shortened by 4 bases and J by 11 bases, with 14 bases between the two germline ends. The CDR3 is 12 residues long. The CDR3 region is CASSFHTGIQYF. In nucleotides, the CDR3 is TGTGCCAGCAGTTTCCATACAGGGATACAGTACTTC.

This clone was counted only a few times. This specimen includes other DNA sequences encoding the same CDR3. This chain connects TRBV19 to TRBJ1-5, with TRBD1 identical over 7 bases. V dropped 3 bases and J dropped 2; count of bases not matched to a gene: 1. Germline V gives CDR1 LNHDA, CDR2 SQIVND (reference sequence). The CDR3 is 14 amino acids. The CDR3 reads CASSIQGGNQPQHF. The CDR3 region has the DNA TGTGCCAGTAGTATTCAGGGGGGCAATCAGCCCCAGCATTTT.

The chain carries TRBV10-1 and TRBJ2-2, with TRBD1 as a possible D gene (5 bases). CDR3 length: 15 residues. With 5 bases removed from V and 6 bases from J, the gap between germline ends came to 16 bases. Germline V gene sequence: CDR1 WNHNN, CDR2 SYGVQD (reference sequence). The CDR3 DNA follows: TGCGCCAGCAGTCATGAAGGCAGGGCGGCCGGGGAGCTGTTTTTT. Translating gives CASSHEGRAAGELFF.

The rearrangement links TRBV30 to TRBJ1-4; possibly TRBD1 for D (5 bases). Looked up from germline, CDR1 is GTSNPN and CDR2 is SVGIG (reference sequence). This CDR3 region has 12 residues. V gave up 8 bases and J gave up 5 bases, with 12 bases separating them. The CDR3 loop is CAGGTRNEKLFF. In DNA form, the CDR3 reads TGTGCCGGAGGGACGAGGAATGAAAAACTGTTTTTT. Full variable domain (remainder filled in from reference TRBV30 and TRBJ1-4): SQTIHQWPATLVQPVGSPLSLECTVEGTSNPNLYWYRQAAGRGLQLLFYSVGIGQISSEVPQNLSASRPQDRQFILSSKKLLLSDSGFYLCAGGTRNEKLFFGSGTQLSVL.

The V call is TRBV2, the J call TRBJ1-1; TRBD1 matches at 7 bases. V lost 2 bases to trimming and J lost 3 bases; unmatched junction nucleotides: 9. The germline V gene has CDR1 SNHLY and CDR2 FYNNEI. This CDR3 is 16 amino acids long. The CDR3 DNA reads TGTGCCAGCAGTGAAAGAAGGGGGCGCTTGGACACTGAAGCTTTCTTT. It translates to CASSERRGRLDTEAFF. Using reference TRBV2 and TRBJ1-1 for the parts outside the CDR3, the full variable domain is EPEVTQTPSHQVTQMGQEVILRCVPISNHLYFYWYRQILGQKVEFLVSFYNNEISEKSEIFDDQFSVERPDGSNFTLKIRSTKLEDSAMYFCASSERRGRLDTEAFFGQGTRLTVV.

The rearrangement joins TRBV10-3 to TRBJ1-1; D is perhaps TRBD1 (5 bases). The CDR3 extends over 15 amino acids. V shed 10 bases and J shed 0 bases, with 18 bases lying between them. Germline V gene lookup returns CDR1 ENHRY and CDR2 SYGVKD. This CDR3 reads CATQKSGLMNTEAFF. The CDR3 DNA reads TGTGCCACTCAGAAATCGGGACTCATGAACACTGAAGCTTTCTTT.